The rows below give T cell receptor beta chains drawn from one sample of a study of shared clonotypes between healthy human individuals. Sequencing was performed with immunoSEQ multiplex PCR; in TCRdb, only in-frame clones are kept and a portion is missing. The sample has 2 million to 2.5 million clones, nearly 97% seen once. Sequencing was carried out using naive CD4+ T cells sorted from blood. These TCRs come from a man younger than 35 in good health. Both conserved end residues are part of each CDR3. Each record gives: D gene, clone size, V gene, J gene, CDR3 protein, CDR3 DNA. D genes are given only for firm matches. Clone size is shown for a subset of rows, as once, few, many or a class of expanded clone.

TRBD1	-	TRBV18	TRBJ1-6	CASSLTGGLYNSPLHF	TGTGCCAGCTCACTGACAGGGGGGTTGTATAATTCACCCCTCCACTTT
-	-	TRBV5-4	TRBJ1-2	CASSRRGEGPVYGYTF	TGTGCCAGCAGCCGGCGGGGGGAGGGGCCCGTCTATGGCTACACCTTC
-	-	TRBV12-5	TRBJ1-2	CASGLSSRNYGYTF	TGTGCTAGTGGTCTATCGAGCAGGAACTATGGCTACACCTTC
TRBD1	-	TRBV19	TRBJ1-1	CASSTGQGLNTEAFF	TGTGCCAGTAGTACAGGACAGGGATTGAACACTGAAGCTTTCTTT
TRBD1	-	TRBV10-3	TRBJ2-1	CAISESFWTGSNEQFF	TGTGCCATCAGTGAGTCTTTTTGGACAGGGTCCAATGAGCAGTTCTTC
-	-	TRBV21-1	TRBJ1-5	CASSKDRQKHSNQPQHF	TGTGCCAGCAGCAAAGATCGGCAGAAACATAGCAATCAGCCCCAGCATTTT
-	-	TRBV2	TRBJ2-5	CASSLSGQETQYF	TGTGCCAGCAGTCTATCAGGGCAAGAGACCCAGTACTTC
-	-	TRBV27	TRBJ1-3	CASSLRGSGNTIYF	TGTGCCAGCAGTCTCAGGGGCTCTGGAAACACCATATATTTT
-	-	TRBV21-1	TRBJ1-1	CASSKPWGWPEAFF	TGTGCCAGCAGCAAACCTTGGGGATGGCCTGAAGCTTTCTTT
TRBD2	once	TRBV30	TRBJ2-2	CAWSVTGGVTGELFF	TGTGCCTGGAGTGTAACCGGGGGGGTCACCGGGGAGCTGTTTTTT
-	many	TRBV2	TRBJ2-5	CASSEETQYF	TGTGCCAGCAGTGAAGAGACCCAGTACTTC
TRBD1	once	TRBV5-1	TRBJ2-3	CASSLAIGQGPYTQYF	TGCGCCAGCAGCTTGGCCATCGGACAGGGGCCTTATACGCAGTATTTT
-	-	TRBV9	TRBJ1-3	CASSSGNTIYF	TGTGCCAGCAGTAGCGGAAACACCATATATTTT
-	-	TRBV5-4	TRBJ1-3	CASSLDRSSGNTIYF	TGTGCCAGCAGCTTGGACAGGAGCTCTGGAAACACCATATATTTT
-	-	TRBV6-1	TRBJ1-2	CASTEEGHGAYGYTF	TGTGCCAGCACCGAAGAGGGACACGGGGCCTATGGCTACACCTTC
TRBD1	-	TRBV5-1	TRBJ1-4	CASSGTVATNEKLFF	TGCGCCAGCAGCGGGACAGTTGCAACTAATGAAAAACTGTTTTTT
-	-	TRBV4-3	TRBJ1-1	CASSQGADAEAFF	TGCGCCAGCAGCCAAGGGGCCGACGCTGAAGCTTTCTTT
-	few	TRBV30	TRBJ2-1	CAWAKSSYNEQFF	TGTGCCTGGGCCAAGAGCTCCTACAATGAGCAGTTCTTC
-	-	TRBV28	TRBJ2-2	CASSSSGINTGELFF	TGTGCCAGCAGTTCGTCAGGAATAAACACCGGGGAGCTGTTTTTT
TRBD1	-	TRBV4-2	TRBJ2-2	CASSTGVWDGSGELFF	TGTGCCAGCAGCACAGGGGTTTGGGATGGCTCCGGGGAGCTGTTTTTT
-	-	TRBV5-1	TRBJ1-4	CASSLGSNEKLFF	TGCGCCAGCAGCTTGGGAAGCAATGAAAAACTGTTTTTT
TRBD2	-	TRBV2	TRBJ2-5	CASSEAPSSGGARWKTQYF	TGTGCCAGCAGTGAAGCCCCCTCTAGCGGGGGGGCCCGCTGGAAGACCCAGTACTTC
-	-	TRBV19	TRBJ1-5	CASSSRAINQPQHF	TGTGCCAGTAGTTCTCGGGCTATCAATCAGCCCCAGCATTTT
-	once	TRBV11-2	TRBJ2-7	CASSPGPYYEQYF	TGTGCCAGCAGCCCGGGACCTTACTACGAGCAGTACTTC
-	-	TRBV19	TRBJ2-7	CASSIGYEQYF	TGTGCCAGTAGTATCGGCTACGAGCAGTACTTC
-	-	TRBV10-3	TRBJ1-2	CASRQNGYTF	TGTGCCAGTAGACAGAATGGCTACACCTTC
TRBD1	-	TRBV29-1	TRBJ2-7	CSVIPGQGSYEQYF	TGCAGCGTAATACCGGGACAGGGATCCTACGAGCAGTACTTC
TRBD2	-	TRBV10-1	TRBJ2-3	CASSVAGLAGGGYGDTQYF	TGCGCCAGCAGTGTCGCAGGACTAGCGGGAGGCGGGTATGGAGATACGCAGTATTTT
-	-	TRBV29-1	TRBJ1-1	CSVERGVSSNTEAFF	TGCAGCGTTGAGAGAGGCGTAAGTTCGAACACTGAAGCTTTCTTT
-	-	TRBV11-2	TRBJ2-2	CASPLGGGELFF	TGTGCCAGCCCCTTGGGGGGCGGGGAGCTGTTTTTT
-	few	TRBV14	TRBJ2-7	CASSPLGEGEWEQYF	TGTGCCAGCAGCCCCCTCGGGGAAGGCGAGTGGGAGCAGTACTTC
-	-	TRBV10-3	TRBJ1-2	CAISPTGNYGYTF	TGTGCCATCTCACCGACGGGAAACTATGGCTACACCTTC
-	-	TRBV30	TRBJ1-5	CAWSGGGSQPQHF	TGTGCCTGGAGTGGGGGGGGATCCCAGCCCCAGCATTTT
-	once	TRBV28	TRBJ2-7	CASSFDGGPLGYDF	TGTGCCAGCAGTTTTGATGGGGGCCCTTTAGGTTACGACTTC
-	-	TRBV6-5	TRBJ2-7	CASSYSLGYEQYF	TGTGCCAGCAGTTACTCGCTCGGATACGAGCAGTACTTC
TRBD1	-	TRBV18	TRBJ2-7	CASSFDRGGEQYF	TGTGCCAGCTCATTTGACAGGGGGGGCGAGCAGTACTTC
-	-	TRBV4-1	TRBJ2-6	CASSQDRLDWANVLTF	TGCGCCAGCAGCCAAGACAGACTCGACTGGGCCAACGTCCTGACTTTC
-	once	TRBV12-5	TRBJ1-2	CASGLVPSEGYGYTF	TGTGCTAGTGGTTTGGTCCCGTCGGAGGGGTATGGCTACACCTTC
-	-	TRBV23-1	TRBJ2-2	CASSQSITAYTGELFF	TGCGCCAGCAGTCAGTCTATTACAGCATACACCGGGGAGCTGTTTTTT
TRBD1	-	TRBV28	TRBJ1-6	CASSQGGRNSPLHF	TGTGCCAGCAGTCAGGGGGGGAGGAATTCACCCCTCCACTTT
-	-	TRBV15	TRBJ2-5	CATSRDRRKVEETQYF	TGTGCCACCAGCAGAGATAGGAGGAAGGTAGAAGAGACCCAGTACTTC
-	-	TRBV5-8	TRBJ1-1	CASDPGRNTEAFF	TGTGCCAGCGACCCCGGACGGAACACTGAAGCTTTCTTT
TRBD1	-	TRBV19	TRBJ1-2	CATLQGAGGYTF	TGTGCCACCCTACAGGGGGCGGGTGGCTACACCTTC
TRBD2	-	TRBV5-5	TRBJ2-1	CASSLASGLAVNEQFF	TGTGCCAGCAGCTTGGCTTCCGGACTAGCGGTAAATGAGCAGTTCTTC
-	-	TRBV30	TRBJ2-7	CAWSSPYEQYF	TGTGCCTGGAGCAGTCCCTACGAGCAGTACTTC
-	few	TRBV28	TRBJ1-1	CASSLPRVKATEAFF	TGTGCCAGCAGTCTACCCCGGGTCAAGGCCACTGAAGCTTTCTTT